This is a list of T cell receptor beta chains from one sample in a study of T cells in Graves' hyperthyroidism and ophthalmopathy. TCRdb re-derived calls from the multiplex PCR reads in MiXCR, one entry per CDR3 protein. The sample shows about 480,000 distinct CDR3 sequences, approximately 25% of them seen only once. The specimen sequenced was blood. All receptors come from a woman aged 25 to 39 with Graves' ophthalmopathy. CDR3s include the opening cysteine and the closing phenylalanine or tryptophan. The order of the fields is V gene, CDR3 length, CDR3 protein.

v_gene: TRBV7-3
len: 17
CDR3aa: CASSMLSGGPHTGELFF

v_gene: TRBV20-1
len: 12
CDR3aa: CSARTRQDGYTF

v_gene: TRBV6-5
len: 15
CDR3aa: CASSYSQGVNTEAFF

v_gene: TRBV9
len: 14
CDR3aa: CASSLTPGSYEQYF

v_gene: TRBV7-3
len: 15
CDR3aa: CASSPTGQGSDEQYF

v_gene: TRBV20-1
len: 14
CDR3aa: CSVVTVSQFYGYTF

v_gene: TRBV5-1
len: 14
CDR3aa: CASSLMGQGYEQYF

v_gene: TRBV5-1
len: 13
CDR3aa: CASSFDRDTEAFF

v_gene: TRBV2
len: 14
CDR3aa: CASTMRQGKETQYF

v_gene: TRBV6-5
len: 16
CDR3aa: CASSYFSWDQYYDQYF

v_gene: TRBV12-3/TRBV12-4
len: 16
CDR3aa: CASSLRAPSAKNIQYF

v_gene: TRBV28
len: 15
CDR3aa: CASSSGHGRTGELFF

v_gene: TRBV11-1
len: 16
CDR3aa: CASSPRGTVNTGELFF

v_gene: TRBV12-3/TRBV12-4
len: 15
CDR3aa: CASSSNRDRATEAFF

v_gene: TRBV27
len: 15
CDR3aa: CASMPEGDSNQPQHF

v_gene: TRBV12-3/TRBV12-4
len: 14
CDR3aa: CASSTGRGVETQYF

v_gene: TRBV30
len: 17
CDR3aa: CAWSAETGRLAKNIKYF

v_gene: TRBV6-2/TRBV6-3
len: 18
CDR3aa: CASQPLPALGAQGQPQHF

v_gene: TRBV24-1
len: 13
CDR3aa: CATSDRGSTEAFF

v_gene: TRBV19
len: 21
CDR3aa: CASSIVLTTGPRPLAKNIQYF

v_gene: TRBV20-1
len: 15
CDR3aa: CSAKIPHASVETQYF

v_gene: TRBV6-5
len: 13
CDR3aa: CASSSPGRSRDFF

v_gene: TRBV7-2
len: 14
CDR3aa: CASSLVGARETQYF

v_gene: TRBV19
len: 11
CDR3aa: CASSIMGTIYF

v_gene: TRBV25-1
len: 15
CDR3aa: CASSEWGSDNSPLHF

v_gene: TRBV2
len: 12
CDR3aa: CASIRGTGELFF

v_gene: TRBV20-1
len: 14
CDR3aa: CSASAHPSTDTQYF

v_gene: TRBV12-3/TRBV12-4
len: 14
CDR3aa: CASGRTGDNSPLHF